This TCR beta chain was recorded in a study of Graves' ophthalmopathy and Graves' hyperthyroidism (dated by TCRdb to between 2017 and 2018). At the level of the whole study: A patient counted as having stable hyperthyroidism if there was no progression to ophthalmopathy within 18 months of follow-up. Following sampling, methimazole starting at 30 mg daily was administered to hyperthyroidism patients, and high-dose intravenous methylprednisolone was administered to ophthalmopathy patients. In total, approximately 130 blood samples were TCR-sequenced: 43 ophthalmopathy, under 85 hyperthyroidism and some 17 hyperthyroidism-to-ophthalmopathy patients. To tell Graves' ophthalmopathy apart from Graves' hyperthyroidism, and to predict which patients would progress to ophthalmopathy, the study relied on TCR beta repertoire signatures. To explore V-J signatures that separate ophthalmopathy from hyperthyroidism, a discovery set of fewer than 110 patients was enrolled, consisting of 40 to 45 with ophthalmopathy and roughly 57 with stable hyperthyroidism. In 6 or 7 hyperthyroidism patients, T-cell repertoires of thyroid tissue and blood were compared. An independent validation cohort comprised around 20 hyperthyroidism patients and about 16 patients who later progressed from hyperthyroidism to ophthalmopathy.

This clonotype was observed many times. Its antigen is still unknown. Per-nucleotide qualities are absent, and no much larger clonotype sits a single base away. Hyperthyroidism patients were newly diagnosed, were aged 18 to 65 years, and had a disease duration under 2 months. Anyone with other autoimmune diseases, uncontrolled infections, pregnancy or lactation was excluded from the study. Diagnosis relied on clinical symptoms, serum thyroxine, TRAb, thyroid ultrasound and orbital computed tomography. Total RNA was extracted with Trizol reagent and quality-checked on an Agilent 2100 Bioanalyzer. Points the paper makes about the study in general: Among expanded thyroid clonotypes with frequency above 0.001, most also showed up in blood, which suggests that blood repertoires may reflect the thyroid immune response. No statistical method was used to set the sample size in advance, and the investigators knew which group each participant was assigned to. Ophthalmopathy was separated from stable hyperthyroidism by the 13-signature model with about 85% sensitivity and roughly 82% specificity in cross-validation and with 80%/75% in the test set. In validation, the model predicted ophthalmopathy progression with about 64% sensitivity and roughly 72% specificity; some 13 predicted patients were CT-confirmed with GO in a median of around 6 months.

For repertoire sequencing, TCR beta CDR3 regions were amplified from RNA transcripts. HTBI primers and the Qiagen OneStep RT-PCR kit were used in a first-round RT-PCR, which was followed by a second-round multiplex PCR, size selection and purification. Sequencing of the libraries was carried out on an Illumina HiSeq2000 in paired-end mode with 100 bp reads. Turning to the authors' computational methods: SOAPnuke was used for read processing, and reads with adapters, uncalled bases, a mean Phred below 15, or no exact constant-primer or identifier match were discarded. COPE v1.2.5 was used to merge the high-quality paired reads. Unique nucleotide sequences were defined as clonotypes and aligned to IMGT TRB V, D and J references using MiTCR v1.1. Analysis was restricted to V-J combinations with a frequency above 0.0001, which covered about 99% of repertoires. For each V-J combination, a TCR clonal expansion and chaos score was defined as F50 clonal expansion divided by the chaos observed in the TCRdist matrix. Welch's t-statistics and random forest were used to narrow the features down to 13 V-J combinations, which were then fed into a naive Bayes classifier. The similarity between thyroid and blood repertoires was quantified using the Morisita-Horn index. TCRdb reanalyzed the raw reads on its own, using fastp at Q25 for trimming and MiXCR for clone calling, and kept in-frame beta chains. Every distinct CDR3 protein forms one entry, paired with its most common genes and DNA. The V and J calls shown here were made by TCRdb, not taken from the authors' results. The sample table lists about 1.2 million distinct CDR3 sequences, about two fifths of them with a count of one. The ten biggest clones cover roughly 11% of the sample.

The sequence was collected from an adult man with Graves' hyperthyroidism. Sample: peripheral blood or thyroid tissue (not recorded which).

The DNA sequence is as follows: TGCAGTGCTAGAGCTGACAGGGGCTATGGCTACACCTTC. This translates into CSARADRGYGYTF. This sequence uses TRBV20-1 and TRBJ1-2; 8 central nucleotides agree with TRBD1. The CDR3, from cysteine to phenylalanine, totals 13 residues. Only the CDR3 region is kept as DNA, spanning 39 bases read in frame from base 1. After removal of 1 base from V and 4 bases from J, the junction retains 2 bases not matched to a gene. CDR1 and CDR2 are drawn from the germline V gene (reference sequence): DFQATT, SNEGSKA.